This T cell receptor (beta chain) emerged from a study of CD8 T cells in Susac syndrome. CDR1 is GTSNPN and CDR2 is SVGIG in the germline V gene (reference sequence). CDR3 size: 14 residues. With 3 bases removed from V and 2 bases from J, the gap between germline ends came to 10 bases. Sequencing of TCR beta was carried out in blood CD8+ and CD4+ T cells. It was healthy donors who served as the controls, matched for age and sex. The CD8+ and CD4+ T cells were negatively isolated, with the TEMRA cells enriched by FACS. Random-hexamer reverse transcription was applied to roughly 0.45 to 1 ug RNA. Amplification of the TCR beta CDR3 was carried out by immunoSEQ multiplex PCR, which spanned a total of 54 Vbeta and 13 Jbeta segments. TCRdb recomputed calls from the immunoSEQ multiplex PCR reads with MiXCR, one row per CDR3 protein. This sample has some 190,000 distinct CDR3 sequences, with over 85% found just once.

The V call is TRBV30, the J call TRBJ1-4, with a weak D call TRBD1 (6 bases). This TCR was recovered from a human donor in good health. Sequenced material: CD4+ T cells from PBMCs. CDR3 sequence: CAWRDGQTNEKLFF. The CDR3 bases are TGTGCCTGGAGGGACGGACAGACTAATGAAAAACTGTTTTTT.